The 15 T cell receptor beta chains below come from one sample, sequenced in a study of OX40 agonist ivuxolimab in advanced cancers. Only in-frame clones appear in the TCRdb table, and some are missing; sequencing was by immunoSEQ multiplex PCR. The table lists some 42,000 clones, 75% to 90% of them singletons. Source: CD4+ or CD8+ T cells sorted from blood, taken in a trial of the OX40 agonist ivuxolimab. Receptors were obtained from an adult with an advanced solid tumor such as melanoma, head and neck, liver or kidney cancer.

This sequence joins TRBV5-1 and TRBJ2-5; TRBD1 might be the D (5 bases). The CDR3 is made up of 14 amino acids. CDR1 and CDR2 from the germline V gene are SGHRS and YFSETQ. The V end was cut by 2 bases, the J end by 3 bases, with 11 bases between. The CDR3 nucleotides read TGCGCCAGCAGCTTACAGGTGGGCGAAGAGACCCAGTACTTC. Translation: CASSLQVGEETQYF.

The rearrangement links TRBV9 to TRBJ1-6; 7 bases map to TRBD1. Germline CDR1 and CDR2: SGDLS and YYNGEE. Trimming took 9 bases from V and 10 from J; bases not matched to a gene: 7. This CDR3 is 12 amino acids long. The CDR3 loop reads CAKTGRGSPLHF. CDR3 nucleotides: TGTGCCAAGACAGGGCGGGGATCACCCCTCCACTTT.

The J gene is TRBJ1-2, the V gene TRBV6-5; 7 bases agree with TRBD1. J was trimmed by 7 bases and V by 2 bases; bases with no gene match: 4. Germline loops: CDR1 MNHEY, CDR2 SVGAGI. This CDR3 region has 13 residues. CDR3: CASSYLTGIGYTF. The CDR3 DNA is TGTGCCAGCAGTTACCTGACAGGGATTGGCTACACCTTC.

The genes are TRBV18 and TRBJ1-4, with 7 bases identical to TRBD1. Losses at the gene ends were 3 bases for V and 5 bases for J; bases not matched to a gene: 3. CDR1 is KGHSH, CDR2 LQKENI, per germline. The CDR3 consists of 14 residues. The CDR3: CASSPATGNEKLFF. CDR3 coding DNA: TGTGCCAGCTCACCCGCGACAGGGAATGAAAAACTGTTTTTT.

This chain joins TRBV5-1 and TRBJ1-1; D ambiguous. The germline gives CDR1 SGHRS, CDR2 YFSETQ. The V end lost 2 bases, the J end lost 2 bases, and 7 bases lay between the germline ends. This CDR3 is 13 amino acids long. This CDR3 is CASSFAANTEAFF. CDR3 sequence (DNA): TGCGCCAGCAGCTTCGCTGCTAACACTGAAGCTTTCTTT.

The chain combines TRBV7-9 with TRBJ1-3; the D gene is possibly TRBD1 (6 bases). Germline lookup yields CDR1 SEHNR and CDR2 FQNEAQ (reference sequence). V was trimmed by 6 bases and J by 0 bases, leaving 15 bases between them. The CDR3 totals 16 residues. The CDR3 coding sequence is TGTGCCAGCAGGACCGGGTCAGGGGACTCTGGAAACACCATATATTTT. The encoded protein is CASRTGSGDSGNTIYF.

The sample holds one count of this clone. The chain is built from TRBV19 and TRBJ1-2; TRBD1 might be the D (6 bases). V lost 8 bases and J 5 bases, leaving 15 bases between the germline ends. Germline CDR1 reads LNHDA; CDR2 reads SQIVND (reference sequence). The CDR3 is 13 amino acids. The CDR3 bases are TGTGCCAGTGCCGGCAGGGGATCGTATGGCTACACCTTC. Its protein is CASAGRGSYGYTF.

The rearrangement joins TRBV5-5 to TRBJ1-2; possibly TRBD1 for D (6 bases). V shed 3 bases and J shed 5 bases, with 11 bases lying between them. The length of the CDR3 is 13 residues. Per germline, CDR1 SGHKS and CDR2 YYEKEE (reference sequence). The CDR3 bases are TGTGCCAGCAGCTCACAGGGAGAATATGGCTACACCTTC. Its protein is CASSSQGEYGYTF.

V gene TRBV11-1 combines with J gene TRBJ1-1, with 7 bases fitting TRBD1. The ends lost 1 base at V and 4 bases at J; junction bases unmatched: 3. Germline V gene lookup returns CDR1 SGHAT and CDR2 FQDESV (reference sequence). The CDR3 extends over 14 amino acids. CDR3: CASSLVAGGTEAFF. For the CDR3, the DNA is TGTGCCAGCAGCTTAGTGGCAGGGGGCACTGAAGCTTTCTTT.

The CDR3 nucleotides read TGTGCCAGTAGCTTCAACGGCCCCTACGAGCAGTACTTC. It codes for CASSFNGPYEQYF. This sequence joins TRBV19 and TRBJ2-7; no clear D. Germline values: CDR1 LNHDA, CDR2 SQIVND (reference sequence). The CDR3 has 13 amino acids. V gave up 6 bases and J gave up 2 bases, with 11 bases separating them.

This clone was seen a few times. The chain couples TRBV5-6 to TRBJ2-6; D possibly corresponds to TRBD1 (6 bases). Trimming took 0 bases from V and 0 from J, leaving 7 bases between them. The CDR3 is made up of 16 amino acids. The germline V gene encodes CDR1 SGHDT and CDR2 YYEEEE. The DNA of the CDR3 is TGTGCCAGCAGCTTGGGGACAGCCTCTGGGGCCAACGTCCTGACTTTC. It encodes CASSLGTASGANVLTF.

This CDR3 reads CATSLGGGEETQYF. The CDR3 DNA reads as TGTGCCACCTCATTGGGGGGAGGGGAAGAGACCCAGTACTTC. The chain links TRBV7-2 to TRBJ2-5; 7 positions match TRBD2. V lost 10 bases and J lost 3; bases outside the gene matches: 11. The CDR3 sequence is 14 residues long. Per the germline V gene, CDR1 is SGHTA and CDR2 is FQGNSA.

The chain combines TRBV11-3 with TRBJ2-5, with D maybe TRBD2 (5 bases). Trimming removed 1 base from V and 7 bases from J, with 16 bases in between. The germline V gene encodes CDR1 SGHNT and CDR2 YENEEA. The CDR3 runs to 15 residues. The CDR3 spells CASSLGGGSGSTQYF. CDR3 DNA sequence: TGTGCCAGCAGCTTAGGTGGAGGCTCGGGTTCGACCCAGTACTTC.

This chain joins TRBV7-6 and TRBJ1-1; no clear D. Per germline, CDR1 SGHVS and CDR2 FNYEAQ. The CDR3 length is 13 residues. V shed 1 base and J shed 0 bases, with 3 bases lying between them. CDR3 in amino acids: CASSLDLNTEAFF. Here the CDR3 DNA reads TGTGCCAGCAGCTTAGATTTGAACACTGAAGCTTTCTTT.

The V gene is TRBV15, the J gene TRBJ1-2; unclear D gene. This CDR3 has 12 residues. Germline CDR1 and CDR2: LNHNV and YYDKDF (reference sequence). V gave up 4 bases and J gave up 4 bases, with 7 bases separating them. DNA for the CDR3: TGTGCCACCAGCACCAGATCCTATGGCTACACCTTC. Protein sequence: CATSTRSYGYTF.